The clone carrying this T cell receptor beta chain showed up just a few times. The antigen is undetermined. In TCRdb, the 5' RACE reads were re-called with MiXCR into one record per CDR3 protein. Found here are 690,000 or so distinct CDR3 sequences, 8.6% of them singletons; the top ten hold roughly 0.9%. This entry belongs to a study of identical twins. Findings and caveats of the study: Partly confounded zero-insertion analyses could result from invariant MAIT and iNKT cells.

The CDR3 has 14 residues. Germline V gives CDR1 LGHDT, CDR2 YNNKEL (reference sequence). Trimming left V 0 bases short and J 7 bases short, with 11 bases between. These same data were also listed under a study on yellow fever vaccine responses in identical twins.

The sequenced sample was PBMCs. V is TRBV3-1 and J is TRBJ2-3; D is ambiguous. This sequence originates from a woman aged 18-29 years in good health. This CDR3 reads CASSQENFGNTQYF. In DNA, the CDR3 is TGTGCCAGCAGCCAAGAAAACTTTGGAAATACGCAGTATTTT.